The rows below give T cell receptor beta chains drawn from one sample of a study of T cell repertoires in cytomegalovirus infection. TCRdb analysed the reads with MiXCR anew, one entry per CDR3 protein. Of about 600,000 distinct CDR3 sequences in the sample, 20% to 25% were seen once. The sequenced material came from CD8+ T cells from PBMCs. The source is a human donor in good health (CMV status not recorded). Some clones in this sample may be carry-over from other donors' samples. CDR3s include the opening cysteine and the closing phenylalanine or tryptophan.

v_call,j_call,cdr3_aa
TRBV18,TRBJ2-1,CASSPISNEQFF
TRBV27,TRBJ2-1,CASSSGGSGPYNEQFF
TRBV10-3,TRBJ1-1,CAISEFQGGNTEAFF
TRBV29-1,TRBJ1-1,CSAQRDRGPEAFF
TRBV4-3,TRBJ1-2,CASSQDRGLNYGYTF
TRBV20-1,TRBJ1-2,CSATGLDRGNYGYTF
TRBV4-1,TRBJ2-2,CASRGTGSTGELFF
TRBV7-6,TRBJ1-1,CASSLDFQGANTEAFF
TRBV27,TRBJ1-2,CASSRTQGSVYGYTF
TRBV6-2/TRBV6-3,TRBJ1-5,CASSYSAGELKVQPQHF
TRBV2,TRBJ2-2,CASGGAQNTGELFF
TRBV23-1,TRBJ1-1,CASSQYRGKTEAFF
TRBV2,TRBJ1-2,CASSEARGRGYTF
TRBV7-9,TRBJ1-1,CASSLNAVVNTEAFF
TRBV29-1,TRBJ1-1,CSVETGHEAFF
TRBV28,TRBJ1-5,CASSPTPTGFDQPQHF
TRBV20-1,TRBJ1-3,CSAEDWSSGNTIYF
TRBV7-9,TRBJ2-2,CASSFPPAGGSTGELFF
TRBV28,TRBJ2-1,CASSISGGVTYNEQFF
TRBV12-3/TRBV12-4,TRBJ2-1,CASRLPGPYNEQFF
TRBV28,TRBJ2-3,CASSKDRAADTQYF
TRBV2,TRBJ1-5,CASSEGILDSNQPQHF
TRBV20-1,TRBJ2-2,CSAREGFNGELFF
TRBV9,TRBJ2-1,CASSAWDRQNNEQFF
TRBV13,TRBJ2-2,CASSLGAGASNTGELFF
TRBV7-4,TRBJ1-5,CASSLKEGPNQPQHF
TRBV7-9,TRBJ1-1,CASSSLKQGRDTEAFF
TRBV5-1,TRBJ2-2,CASNPGGNTGELFF
TRBV7-9,TRBJ2-5,CASSPPGRGQRETQYF
TRBV7-2,TRBJ1-2,CASIQDRRNGYTF
TRBV10-2,TRBJ2-7,CASVGGAREQYF
TRBV6-2/TRBV6-3,TRBJ1-2,CASKSDRATHYGYTF
TRBV29-1,TRBJ2-7,CSVEERYEQYF